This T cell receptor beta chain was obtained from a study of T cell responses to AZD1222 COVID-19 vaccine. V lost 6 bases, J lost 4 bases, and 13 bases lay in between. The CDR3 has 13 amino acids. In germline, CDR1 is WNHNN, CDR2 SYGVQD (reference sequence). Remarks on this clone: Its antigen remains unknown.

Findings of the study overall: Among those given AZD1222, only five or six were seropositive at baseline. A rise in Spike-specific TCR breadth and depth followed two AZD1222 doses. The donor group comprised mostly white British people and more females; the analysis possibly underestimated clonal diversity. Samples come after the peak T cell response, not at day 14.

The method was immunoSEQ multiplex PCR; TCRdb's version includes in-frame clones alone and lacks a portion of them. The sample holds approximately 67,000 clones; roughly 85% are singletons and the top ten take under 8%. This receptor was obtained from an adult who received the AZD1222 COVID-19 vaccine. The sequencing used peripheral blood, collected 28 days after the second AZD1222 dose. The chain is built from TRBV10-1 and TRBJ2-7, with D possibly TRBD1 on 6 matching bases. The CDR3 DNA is TGCGCCAGCAGCCAAGACAGGAGGTACGAGCAGTACTTC. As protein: CASSQDRRYEQYF.